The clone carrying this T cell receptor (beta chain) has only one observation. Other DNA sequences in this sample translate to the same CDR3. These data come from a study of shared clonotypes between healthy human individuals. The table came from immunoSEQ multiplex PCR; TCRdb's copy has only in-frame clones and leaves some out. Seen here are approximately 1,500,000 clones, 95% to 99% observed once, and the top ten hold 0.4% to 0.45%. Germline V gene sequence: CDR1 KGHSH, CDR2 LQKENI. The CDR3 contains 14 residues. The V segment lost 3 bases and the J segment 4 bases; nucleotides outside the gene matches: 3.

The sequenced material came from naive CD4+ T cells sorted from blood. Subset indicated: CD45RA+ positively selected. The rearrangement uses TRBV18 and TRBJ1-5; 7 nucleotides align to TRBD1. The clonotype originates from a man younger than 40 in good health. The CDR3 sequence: CASSPLQGNQPQHF. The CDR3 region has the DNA TGTGCCAGCTCACCGTTACAGGGGAATCAGCCCCAGCATTTT. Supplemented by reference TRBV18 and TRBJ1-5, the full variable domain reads NAGVMQNPRHLVRRRGQEARLRCSPMKGHSHVYWYRQLPEEGLKFMVYLQKENIIDESGMPKERFSAEFPKEGPSILRIQQVVRGDSAAYFCASSPLQGNQPQHFGDGTRLSIL.